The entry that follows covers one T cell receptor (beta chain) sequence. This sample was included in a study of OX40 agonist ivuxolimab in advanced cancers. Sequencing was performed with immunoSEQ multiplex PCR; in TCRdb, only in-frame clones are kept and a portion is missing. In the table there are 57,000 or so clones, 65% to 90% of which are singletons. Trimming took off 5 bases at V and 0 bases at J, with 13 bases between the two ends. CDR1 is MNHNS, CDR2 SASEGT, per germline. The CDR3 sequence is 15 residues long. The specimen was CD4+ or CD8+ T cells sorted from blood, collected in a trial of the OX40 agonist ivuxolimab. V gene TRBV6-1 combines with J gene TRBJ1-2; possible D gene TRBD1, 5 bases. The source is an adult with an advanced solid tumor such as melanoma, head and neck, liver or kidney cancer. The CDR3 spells CASSIQSGPNYGYTF. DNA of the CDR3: TGTGCCAGCAGTATACAGTCAGGGCCTAACTATGGCTACACCTTC.